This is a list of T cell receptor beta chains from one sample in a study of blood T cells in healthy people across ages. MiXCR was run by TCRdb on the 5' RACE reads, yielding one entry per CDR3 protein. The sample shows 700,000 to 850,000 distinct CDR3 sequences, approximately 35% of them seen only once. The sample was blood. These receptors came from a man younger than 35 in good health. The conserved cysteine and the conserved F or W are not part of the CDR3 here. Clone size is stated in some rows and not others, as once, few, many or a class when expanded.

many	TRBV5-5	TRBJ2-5	ASSLELNQETQY
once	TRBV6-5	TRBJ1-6	ASNKAGGEVNSPPH
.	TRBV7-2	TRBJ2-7	ASSLEQGPREQY
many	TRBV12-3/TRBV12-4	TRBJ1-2	ASSSSGGASSYT
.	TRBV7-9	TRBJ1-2	ASIHTGDYYGYT
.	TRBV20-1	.	SARDLIAVSYNEQY
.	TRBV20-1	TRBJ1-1	SARVPTRGTEAF
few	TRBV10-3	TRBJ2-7	AISESGAAGRYEQY
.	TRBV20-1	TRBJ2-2	SARDQGVGTGELF
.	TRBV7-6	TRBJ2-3	ASSLETSASTDTQY
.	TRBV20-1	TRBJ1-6	SATTGGVHNSPLH
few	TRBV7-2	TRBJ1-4	ASSLAYGFLF
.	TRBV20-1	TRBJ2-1	SASRRGDEQF
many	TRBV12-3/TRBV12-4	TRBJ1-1	ASSLSLGNTEAF
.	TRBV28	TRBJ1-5	ASSLGYLWRDNQPQH
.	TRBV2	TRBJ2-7	ASKRGSYEQY
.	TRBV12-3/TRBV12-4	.	ASSVNPDYEQY
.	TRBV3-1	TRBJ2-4	ASSQVFLQGKTKNIQY
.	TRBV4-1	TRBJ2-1	ASSHQDWDRGNEQF
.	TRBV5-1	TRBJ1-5	VSSPGQGQPQH
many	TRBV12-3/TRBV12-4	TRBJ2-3	ASSPWGGSTDTQY
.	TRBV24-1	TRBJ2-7	ATSSSNEQY
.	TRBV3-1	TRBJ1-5	ASSSVASNQPQH
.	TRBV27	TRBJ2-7	ASSSPGLHYEQY
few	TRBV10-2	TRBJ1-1	ASSEWLVNTEAF
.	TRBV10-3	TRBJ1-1	AISAGQGDTEAF
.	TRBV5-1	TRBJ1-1	ASSPPGERTEAF
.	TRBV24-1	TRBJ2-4	VTSDTVENIQY
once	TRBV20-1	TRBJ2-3	SARVVTSGVNTQY
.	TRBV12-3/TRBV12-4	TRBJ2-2	ASTLAGALNTGELF
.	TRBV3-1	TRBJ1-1	ASSQALGSENTEAF
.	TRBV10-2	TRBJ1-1	ASSDGVNTEAF
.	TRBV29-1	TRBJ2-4	SVEVEGTDRRDIQY
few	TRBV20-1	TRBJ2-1	SARTGYQKHNEQF
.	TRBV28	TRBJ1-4	ASSPGNRNEKLF
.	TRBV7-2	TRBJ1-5	ASSPPGAVGPQH
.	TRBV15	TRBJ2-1	ATSRLPGQGYNEQF
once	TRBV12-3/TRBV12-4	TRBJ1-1	ASSYPGRGSLLNTEAF
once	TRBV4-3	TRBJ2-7	ASSQDPRGPTGTNEQY
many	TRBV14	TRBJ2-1	ASSHSKGYNEQF
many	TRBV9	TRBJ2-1	ASSVEADNEQF
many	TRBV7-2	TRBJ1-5	ASSLLMGGGQPQH
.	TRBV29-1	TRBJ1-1	SVEGRSMNTEAF
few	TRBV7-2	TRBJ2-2	ASSLFVFGSGGELF
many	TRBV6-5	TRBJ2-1	ASSYGTSGEYNEQF
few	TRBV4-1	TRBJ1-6	ASSQDHRKHPTPALSYNSPLH
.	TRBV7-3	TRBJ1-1	ASSSTGGGTEAF
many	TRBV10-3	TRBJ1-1	AISETGGLNTEAF
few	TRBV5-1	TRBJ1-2	ASSDLRQGDGYT
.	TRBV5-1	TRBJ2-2	ASSPGQDEGVGELF
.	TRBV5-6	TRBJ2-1	ASSSGLTVNEQF
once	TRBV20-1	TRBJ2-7	SAREGGYGQY
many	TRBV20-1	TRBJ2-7	SAADRSHGTYEQY